The rows below give T cell receptor beta chains drawn from one sample of a study of cytomegalovirus exposure and HLA in healthy donors. Clones were sequenced by immunoSEQ multiplex PCR, and TCRdb holds only the in-frame ones, with some missing. This sample has some 130,000 clones; around 73% occur once, and the top ten carry under 1.5%. The sequenced sample consisted of PBMCs. Receptors originate from a female donor in good health and CMV-seronegative. The CDR3 runs from the conserved cysteine through the conserved F or W.

v_call	cdr3_aa
TRBV18	CASSPQEDEKLFF
TRBV19	CASTPRVGLTDTQYF
TRBV6-1	CASSRRGSSGETQYF
TRBV6-5	CASSYEQGTTDTQYF
TRBV30	CAWSPGTVEKLFF
TRBV15	CATSRGTGVGYTF
TRBV5-6	CASSLYMGGTYGYTF
TRBV5-6	CASSWTPPRTGINYGYTF
TRBV27	CASSPRGDEQYF
TRBV30	CAWSVLAGMNTEAFF
TRBV18	CASSPYAGGQETQYF
TRBV7-2	CASSSRLAGLINEQFF
TRBV25-1	CASSPPGLAGYNEQFF
TRBV4-3	CASSQETDAFRDSEQFF
TRBV7-3	CASSLLAGSYNEQFF
TRBV18	CASSSAGFNSPLHF
TRBV7-8	CASSSQPSGAYNEQFF
TRBV19	CASSIAGGHSYEQYF
TRBV10-3	CATQPREGRNEQYF
TRBV11-2	CASSLGSSGSYEQYF
TRBV4-3	CASSHTKTGGGQKLFF
TRBV2	CASTEGPGTEAFF
TRBV5-1	CASSFGVRETQYF
TRBV5-1	CASSLVQGIQETQYF
TRBV7-2	CASSFVGLGGETQYF
TRBV27	CASRGFSGNTIYF
TRBV5-1	CASSVYTWGGTDTQYF
TRBV29-1	CSVLANYDYTF
TRBV7-9	CASRLGTGTYEQYF
TRBV2	CASSEWQGVSGYTF
TRBV6-6	CASSPGGTAQPQHF
TRBV14	CASSQDRVGGPGYNEQFF
TRBV11-2	CASSLDPQTNYGYTF
TRBV28	CASSLWDRGPYGYTF
TRBV4-3	CASSLWTGGGYEQYF
TRBV2	CATTRLAGVARYF
TRBV2	CASKAGTSGNTIYF
TRBV11-2	CASSSRGGVVTEAFF
TRBV27	CASQPGLAGYNEQFF
TRBV28	CASCDSQETQYF
TRBV7-9	CASSTFRGQRNYGYTF
TRBV7-9	CASSSRQGARFEKLFF
TRBV11-2	CASSPMSSGSLYEQYF
TRBV4-2	CASSGGQGGRETQYF
TRBV28	CASSFPGAVIGEQFF
TRBV28	CASRPYGGLGAFF
TRBV28	CASRSGQGGGYTF
TRBV27	CASSFLGGVGELFF
TRBV27	CASSLVLAGNTGELFF
TRBV27	CASSTNTETEAFF
TRBV28	CASSAADRPGYTF
TRBV7-9	CASSPGQGGGETQYF
TRBV19	CASSFREGSYEQYF
TRBV7-2	CASRAGGVTSYEQYF
TRBV27	CASSYIDRVYEQYF
TRBV6-5	CASSPSSGRTHEQYF
TRBV19	CASSMRGGDTEAFF
TRBV5-1	CASSLRDLTEAFF